This T cell receptor (beta chain) stems from a study of blood T cell repertoires in COVID-19. Clones were sequenced by immunoSEQ multiplex PCR, and TCRdb holds only the in-frame ones, with some missing. The sample has about 74,000 clones; around 87% are singletons. Between the trimmed V and J ends, which lost 5 bases and 6 bases, there was a span of 17 bases. The V gene's germline CDR1 is SGHVS and CDR2 FNYEAQ. The CDR3 consists of 15 residues. Sequencing used peripheral blood. The sequence came from a woman older than 75 with active or convalescent COVID-19. The chain carries TRBV7-6 and TRBJ1-5; no definite D call. Written as DNA, the CDR3 is TGTGCCAGCAGCCCCACCCTGAGGGTCGGTCAGCCCCAGCATTTT. Protein product: CASSPTLRVGQPQHF.